The TCR beta chain described here comes from a study of T cell changes during pregnancy in multiple sclerosis (dated by TCRdb to about 2019). Notes on the research overall: The study examined how the T cell repertoire changed over the course of pregnancy in women with multiple sclerosis.

Remarks on this clone: The specificity of this receptor is unknown. There are no base qualities to consult, and no much larger clone falls within one base.

Relative to germline, V is missing 2 bases and J is missing 6 bases, with 8 bases of the junction outside any gene match. CDR1 SGDLS and CDR2 YYNGEE were looked up in the germline V gene. There are 16 amino acids in the CDR3, from cysteine to phenylalanine inclusive. CDR3 DNA is the only sequence kept; it has 48 bases, read in frame from the first base. The library was built by means of the immunoSEQ multiplex PCR assay. Entries here come from immuneACCESS through TCRdb and include only in-frame sequences with V and J called. Some clones fail to appear in such tables; in the studies checked, an unresolved V gene covers under half of the shortfall, and the cause of the remainder is unknown. The sample table records over 80,000 clones; roughly nine tenths of these occur just once. Over 0.6% of the sample is held by the ten biggest clonotypes.

The chain uses TRBV9 and TRBJ2-3, and TRBD2 matches 11 of the central bases. This specimen consisted of peripheral blood, obtained in the second trimester of pregnancy. The sequence derives from a female donor in good health, enrolled as a control in a pregnancy study. At the DNA level, the sequence is TGTGCCAGCAGCGTCACTAGCGGGGGACCCGGGGATACGCAGTATTTT. Its product reads: CASSVTSGGPGDTQYF.